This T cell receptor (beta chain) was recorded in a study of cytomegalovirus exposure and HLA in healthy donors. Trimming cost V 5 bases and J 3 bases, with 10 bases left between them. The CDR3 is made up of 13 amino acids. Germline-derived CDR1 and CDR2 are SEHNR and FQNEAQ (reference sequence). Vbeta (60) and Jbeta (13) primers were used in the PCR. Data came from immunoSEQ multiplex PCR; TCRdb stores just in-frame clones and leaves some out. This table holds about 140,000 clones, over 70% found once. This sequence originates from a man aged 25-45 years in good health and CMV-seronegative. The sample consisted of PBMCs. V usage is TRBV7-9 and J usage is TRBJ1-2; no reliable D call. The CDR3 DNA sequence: TGTGCCAGCAGCCCCGAGGATGACTATGGCTACACCTTC. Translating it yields CASSPEDDYGYTF.